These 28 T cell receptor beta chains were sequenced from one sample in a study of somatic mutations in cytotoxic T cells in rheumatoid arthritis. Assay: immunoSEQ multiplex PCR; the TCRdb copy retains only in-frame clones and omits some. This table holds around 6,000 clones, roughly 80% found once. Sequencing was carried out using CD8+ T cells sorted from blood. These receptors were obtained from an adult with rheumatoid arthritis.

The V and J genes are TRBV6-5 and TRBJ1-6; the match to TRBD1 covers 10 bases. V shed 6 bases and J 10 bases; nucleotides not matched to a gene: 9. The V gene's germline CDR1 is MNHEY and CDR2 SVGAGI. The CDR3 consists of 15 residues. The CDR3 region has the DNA TGTGCCAGCAGCAACTCGGACAGGGGGAACTCACCCCTCCACTTT. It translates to CASSNSDRGNSPLHF.

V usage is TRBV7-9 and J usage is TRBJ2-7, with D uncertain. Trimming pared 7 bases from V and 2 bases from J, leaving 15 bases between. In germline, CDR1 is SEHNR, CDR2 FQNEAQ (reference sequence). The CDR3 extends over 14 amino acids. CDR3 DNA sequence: TGTGCCAGCACCCCTCCGGCGGCTCCCTACGAGCAGTACTTC. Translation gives CASTPPAAPYEQYF.

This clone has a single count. CDR3 residues: CASHWGADGYTF. CDR3 nucleotide sequence: TGTGCCAGTCACTGGGGGGCGGATGGCTACACCTTC. The J gene is TRBJ1-2, the V gene TRBV19; D possibly corresponds to TRBD1 (6 bases). The CDR3 length is 12 residues. Per germline, CDR1 LNHDA and CDR2 SQIVND (reference sequence). V lost 8 bases to trimming and J lost 6 bases, with 13 bases between them.

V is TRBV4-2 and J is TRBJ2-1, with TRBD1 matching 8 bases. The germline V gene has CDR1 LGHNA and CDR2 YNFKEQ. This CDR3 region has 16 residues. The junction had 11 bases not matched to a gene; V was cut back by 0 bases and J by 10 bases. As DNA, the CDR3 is TGTGCCAGCAGCCAAGATCTCTCGGACAGGGTACCGGAGCAGTTCTTC. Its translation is CASSQDLSDRVPEQFF.

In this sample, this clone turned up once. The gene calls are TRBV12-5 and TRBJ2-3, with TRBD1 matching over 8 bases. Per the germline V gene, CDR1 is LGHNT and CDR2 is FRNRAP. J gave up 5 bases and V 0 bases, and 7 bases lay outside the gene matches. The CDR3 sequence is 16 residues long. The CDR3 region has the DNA TGTGCTAGTGGTTTGGTACTGGACAGGGCCCGAGATACGCAGTATTTT. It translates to CASGLVLDRARDTQYF.

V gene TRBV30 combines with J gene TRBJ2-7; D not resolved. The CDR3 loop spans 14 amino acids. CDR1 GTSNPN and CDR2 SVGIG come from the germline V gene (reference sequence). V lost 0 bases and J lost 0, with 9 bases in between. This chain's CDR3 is CAWSVAGPSYEQYF. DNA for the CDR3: TGTGCCTGGAGTGTAGCAGGTCCCTCCTACGAGCAGTACTTC.

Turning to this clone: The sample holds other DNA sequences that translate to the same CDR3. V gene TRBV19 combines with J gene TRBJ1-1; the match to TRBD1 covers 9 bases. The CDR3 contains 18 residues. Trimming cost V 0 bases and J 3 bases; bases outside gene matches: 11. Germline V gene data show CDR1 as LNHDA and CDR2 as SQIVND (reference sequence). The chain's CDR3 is CASSIDQQGANIHTEAFF. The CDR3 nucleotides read TGTGCCAGTAGTATAGATCAACAGGGGGCGAATATTCACACTGAAGCTTTCTTT.

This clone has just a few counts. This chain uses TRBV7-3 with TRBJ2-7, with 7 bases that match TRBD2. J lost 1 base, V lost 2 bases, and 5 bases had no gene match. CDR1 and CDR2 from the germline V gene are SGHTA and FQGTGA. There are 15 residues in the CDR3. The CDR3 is CASSLHPSGSYEQYF. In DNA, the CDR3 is TGTGCCAGCAGCTTACACCCTAGCGGATCCTACGAGCAGTACTTC.

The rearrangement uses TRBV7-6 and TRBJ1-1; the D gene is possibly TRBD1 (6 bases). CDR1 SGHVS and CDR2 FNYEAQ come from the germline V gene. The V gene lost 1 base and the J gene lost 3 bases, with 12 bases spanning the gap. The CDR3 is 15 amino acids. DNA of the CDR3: TGTGCCAGCAGCTTAGGGGGGGCTAGGTACACTGAAGCTTTCTTT. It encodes CASSLGGARYTEAFF.

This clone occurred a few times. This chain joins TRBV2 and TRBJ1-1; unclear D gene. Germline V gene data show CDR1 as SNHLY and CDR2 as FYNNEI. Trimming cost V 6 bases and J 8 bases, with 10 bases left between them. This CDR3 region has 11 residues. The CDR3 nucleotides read TGTGCCAGCAGCCCGGGATCCGAAGCTTTCTTT. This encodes CASSPGSEAFF.

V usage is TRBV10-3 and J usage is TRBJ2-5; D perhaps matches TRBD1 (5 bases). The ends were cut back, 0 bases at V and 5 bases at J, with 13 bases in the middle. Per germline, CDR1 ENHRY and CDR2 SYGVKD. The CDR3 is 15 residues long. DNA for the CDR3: TGTGCCATCAGTGAGTCGCCAGGGAAGGCGGAGACCCAGTACTTC. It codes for CAISESPGKAETQYF.

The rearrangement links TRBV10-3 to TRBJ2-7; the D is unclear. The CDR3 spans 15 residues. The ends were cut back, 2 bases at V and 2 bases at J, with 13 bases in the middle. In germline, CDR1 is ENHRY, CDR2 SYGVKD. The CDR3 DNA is TGTGCCATCAGTGAGGAAGATTCTTTCCCCTACGAGCAGTACTTC. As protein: CAISEEDSFPYEQYF.

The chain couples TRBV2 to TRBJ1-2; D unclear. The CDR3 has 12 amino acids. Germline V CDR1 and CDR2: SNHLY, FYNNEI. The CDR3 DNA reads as TGTGTCCCATCGACGGTAAACTATGGCTACACCTTC. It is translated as CVPSTVNYGYTF.

The CDR3 sequence: CASSDSGEDRVTFF. The DNA of the CDR3 is TGTGCCAGCAGTGACTCGGGTGAGGACAGGGTAACTTTCTTT. This chain links TRBV6-4 with TRBJ1-1, with TRBD1 identical over 8 bases. The CDR3 has 14 amino acids. J gave up 12 bases and V 0 bases, and 9 bases lay outside the gene matches. Germline V gene data show CDR1 as MRHNA and CDR2 as SNTAGT.

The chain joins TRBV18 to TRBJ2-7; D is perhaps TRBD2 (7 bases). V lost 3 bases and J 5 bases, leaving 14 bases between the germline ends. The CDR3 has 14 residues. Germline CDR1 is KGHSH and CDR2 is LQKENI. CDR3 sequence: CASSPTGLEDEQYF. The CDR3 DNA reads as TGTGCCAGCTCACCGACAGGACTAGAAGACGAGCAGTACTTC.

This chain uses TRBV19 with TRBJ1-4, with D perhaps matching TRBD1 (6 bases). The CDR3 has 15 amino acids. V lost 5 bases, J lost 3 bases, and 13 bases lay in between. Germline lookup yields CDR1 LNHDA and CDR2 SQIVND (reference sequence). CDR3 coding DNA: TGTGCCAGTAGTGTATGGACAGCTTCTAATGAAAAACTGTTTTTT. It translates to CASSVWTASNEKLFF.

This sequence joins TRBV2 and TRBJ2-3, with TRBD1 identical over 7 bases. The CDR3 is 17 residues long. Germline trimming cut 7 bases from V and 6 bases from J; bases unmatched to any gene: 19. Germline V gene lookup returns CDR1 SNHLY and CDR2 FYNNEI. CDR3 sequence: CASTDPDRNYKEDTQYF. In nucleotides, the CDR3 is TGTGCCAGCACTGACCCGGACAGGAACTACAAGGAGGATACGCAGTATTTT.

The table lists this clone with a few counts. CDR3 DNA sequence: TGTGCCAGCAGCCAAGACATAGCGGGAGGCTACGAGCAGTACTTC. Amino acids: CASSQDIAGGYEQYF. The chain recombines TRBV4-2 with TRBJ2-7; TRBD2 matches at 10 bases. This CDR3 is built from 15 residues. Germline V gene lookup returns CDR1 LGHNA and CDR2 YNFKEQ. Unmatched junction bases numbered 2, after V lost 0 bases and J lost 3 bases.

In DNA, the CDR3 is TGTGCCAGCAGCGGGCCCCAAGAACAGGGGGACTATGGCTACACCTTC. Translated, it gives CASSGPQEQGDYGYTF. The chain combines TRBV9 with TRBJ1-2; 8 bases fit TRBD1. Germline V gene lookup returns CDR1 SGDLS and CDR2 YYNGEE. The CDR3 covers 16 residues. The J segment lost 3 bases and the V segment lost 3 bases, leaving 10 bases of the junction unmatched.

This CDR3 is CASSADRVGINYGYTF. CDR3 bases: TGTGCCAGCAGCGCCGACAGGGTCGGGATTAACTATGGCTACACCTTC. The genes are TRBV9 and TRBJ1-2, with TRBD1 matching 7 bases. The CDR3 is made up of 16 amino acids. CDR1 is SGDLS and CDR2 is YYNGEE in the germline V gene. The V gene end was trimmed by 3 bases and the J gene end by 1 base; junction bases not matched to a gene: 9.

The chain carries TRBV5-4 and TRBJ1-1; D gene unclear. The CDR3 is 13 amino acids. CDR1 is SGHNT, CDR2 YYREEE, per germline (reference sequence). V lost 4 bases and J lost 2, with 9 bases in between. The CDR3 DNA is TGTGCCAGCAGCCCCCCCGGAAACACTGAAGCTTTCTTT. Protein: CASSPPGNTEAFF.

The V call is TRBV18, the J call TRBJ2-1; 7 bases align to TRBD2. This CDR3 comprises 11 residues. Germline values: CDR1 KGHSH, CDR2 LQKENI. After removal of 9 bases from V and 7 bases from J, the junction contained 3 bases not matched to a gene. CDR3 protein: CARPGGNEQFF. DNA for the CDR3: TGTGCCAGACCCGGGGGGAATGAGCAGTTCTTC.

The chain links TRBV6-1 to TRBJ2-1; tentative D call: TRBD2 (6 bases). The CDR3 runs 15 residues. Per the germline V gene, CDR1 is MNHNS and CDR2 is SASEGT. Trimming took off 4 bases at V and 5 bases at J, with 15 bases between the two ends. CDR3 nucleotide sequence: TGTGCCAGCAGTGCCTTACCTAGCGCCCACAATGAGCAGTTCTTC. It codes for CASSALPSAHNEQFF.

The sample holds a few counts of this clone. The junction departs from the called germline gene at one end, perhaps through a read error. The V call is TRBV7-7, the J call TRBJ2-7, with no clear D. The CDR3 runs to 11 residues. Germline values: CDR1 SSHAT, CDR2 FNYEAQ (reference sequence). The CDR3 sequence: CASSLVGEQYF. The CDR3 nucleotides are TGTGCTAGCAGCTTAGTTGGGGAGCAGTACTTC.

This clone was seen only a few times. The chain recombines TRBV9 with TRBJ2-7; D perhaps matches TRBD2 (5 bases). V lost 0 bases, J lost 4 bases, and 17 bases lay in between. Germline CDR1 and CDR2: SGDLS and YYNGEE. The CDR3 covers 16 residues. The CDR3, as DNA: TGTGCCAGCAGCGTAGGATCATCGGGGAGCGGTTACGAGCAGTACTTC. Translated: CASSVGSSGSGYEQYF.

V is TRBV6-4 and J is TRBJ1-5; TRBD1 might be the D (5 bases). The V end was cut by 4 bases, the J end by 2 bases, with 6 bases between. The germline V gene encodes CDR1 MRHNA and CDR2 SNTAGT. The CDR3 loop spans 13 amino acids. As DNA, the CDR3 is TGTGCCAGCAGTGCCAGGGGCAATCAGCCCCAGCATTTT. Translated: CASSARGNQPQHF.

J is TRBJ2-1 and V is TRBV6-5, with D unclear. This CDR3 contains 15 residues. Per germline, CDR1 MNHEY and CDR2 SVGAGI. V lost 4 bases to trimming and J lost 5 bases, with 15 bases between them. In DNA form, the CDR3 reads TGTGCCAGCAGTTCCCTCCAGGATGGGGACAATGAGCAGTTCTTC. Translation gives CASSSLQDGDNEQFF.

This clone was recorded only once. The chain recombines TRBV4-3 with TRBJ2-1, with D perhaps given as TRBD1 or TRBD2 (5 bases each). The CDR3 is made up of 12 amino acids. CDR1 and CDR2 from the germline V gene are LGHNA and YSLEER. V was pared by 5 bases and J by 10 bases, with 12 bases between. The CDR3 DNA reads TGCGCCAGCAGCGGGACCGCGAGGGAGCAGTTCTTC. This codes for CASSGTAREQFF.